Below, 19 T cell receptor beta chains from the same sample are listed, as sequenced in a study of shared clonotypes between healthy human individuals. The protocol was immunoSEQ multiplex PCR, while the TCRdb copy is restricted to in-frame clones and leaves out a portion. The sample contains about 530,000 clones, 95% to 97% of which appear only once. Sequenced input: naive CD4+ T cells sorted from blood. The subset: CD45RA+ positively selected. Source of these receptors: a woman aged 30 to 39 in good health.

The rearrangement links TRBV10-3 to TRBJ1-2; D may be TRBD1 (5 bases). The CDR3 is 13 amino acids. In germline, CDR1 is ENHRY, CDR2 SYGVKD. Trimming shortened V by 7 bases and J by 4 bases, and 13 bases separated the two germline ends. This CDR3 reads CAINDDGTYGYTF. CDR3 DNA sequence: TGTGCCATCAATGACGACGGGACCTATGGCTACACCTTC.

V is TRBV28 and J is TRBJ2-7, with TRBD1 matching 10 bases. Germline lookup yields CDR1 MDHEN and CDR2 SYDVKM. The CDR3 totals 16 residues. Unmatched junction bases numbered 6, after V lost 4 bases and J lost 0 bases. The CDR3 loop is CASSSPGTGVSYEQYF. The CDR3, as DNA: TGTGCCAGCAGTTCCCCCGGGACAGGGGTCTCCTACGAGCAGTACTTC.

The rearrangement joins TRBV6-5 to TRBJ2-7; the match to TRBD2 covers 10 bases. The J segment lost 3 bases and the V segment lost 4 bases, leaving 9 bases of the junction unmatched. This CDR3 has 16 amino acids. CDR1 and CDR2 from the germline V gene are MNHEY and SVGAGI. Here the CDR3 reads CASSSHTTSGNYEQYF. CDR3 nucleotides: TGTGCCAGCAGTTCCCACACTACTAGCGGGAACTACGAGCAGTACTTC.

The chain joins TRBV13 to TRBJ1-3, with D possibly matching TRBD1 (5 bases). Trimming shortened V by 5 bases and J by 0 bases, and 14 bases separated the two germline ends. Germline lookup yields CDR1 PRHDT and CDR2 FYEKMQ (reference sequence). The CDR3 is 16 residues long. In DNA, the CDR3 is TGTGCCAGCAGCCCCCGGGGGGGAGACTCTGGAAACACCATATATTTT. Amino acid sequence: CASSPRGGDSGNTIYF.

DNA of the CDR3: TGCGCCAGCAGCTCCGGGACAGGGAATTTCGAGCAGTACTTC. Translation gives CASSSGTGNFEQYF. V and J are TRBV5-1 and TRBJ2-7; 9 bases map to TRBD1. Trimming at V came to 3 bases and at J to 6 bases, leaving 7 bases not matched to a gene. The CDR3 has 14 amino acids. Germline V gives CDR1 SGHRS, CDR2 YFSETQ.

The chain carries TRBV6-4 and TRBJ2-7; a possible D gene is TRBD2 (6 bases). V was cut by 3 bases and J by 3 bases, with 12 bases left in between. CDR1 and CDR2 (germline): MRHNA, SNTAGT. The CDR3 length is 14 residues. CDR3 DNA: TGTGCCAGCAGTGAATACTTCGGGGGCTACGAGCAGTACTTC. Encoded protein: CASSEYFGGYEQYF.

For the CDR3, the DNA is TGTGCCAGCTCACTAGCGGGAGCCCCCTACGAGCAGTACTTC. Amino acids: CASSLAGAPYEQYF. J is TRBJ2-7 and V is TRBV18; the match to TRBD2 covers 9 bases. Per the germline V gene, CDR1 is KGHSH and CDR2 is LQKENI. The CDR3 is 14 amino acids. The junction had 3 bases not matched to a gene; V was cut back by 4 bases and J by 2 bases.

In DNA, the CDR3 is TGTGCCAGTCTCGGAGGGAGGACTGAAGCTTTCTTT. Residues: CASLGGRTEAFF. V gene TRBV6-1 combines with J gene TRBJ1-1; D gene uncertain. The germline gives CDR1 MNHNS, CDR2 SASEGT. The germline V and J ends were trimmed by 9 bases and 5 bases, with 13 bases remaining between them. This CDR3 region has 12 residues.

The genes are TRBV18 and TRBJ2-1, with 8 nucleotides matching TRBD1. The CDR3 loop spans 18 amino acids. V lost 3 bases, J lost 2 bases, and 12 bases stayed unmatched. Germline V gene lookup returns CDR1 KGHSH and CDR2 LQKENI. CDR3 sequence: CASSPDLGQGAAYNEQFF. The CDR3 nucleotides are TGTGCCAGCTCACCGGATCTGGGGCAGGGGGCCGCCTACAATGAGCAGTTCTTC. The full variable domain, in which reference TRBV18 and TRBJ2-1 provide the parts outside the CDR3, is NAGVMQNPRHLVRRRGQEARLRCSPMKGHSHVYWYRQLPEEGLKFMVYLQKENIIDESGMPKERFSAEFPKEGPSILRIQQVVRGDSAAYFCASSPDLGQGAAYNEQFFGPGTRLTVL.

This chain links TRBV5-1 with TRBJ2-7; 8 bases match TRBD2. This CDR3 has 15 residues. CDR1 and CDR2 (germline): SGHRS, YFSETQ. Trimming at V came to 3 bases and at J to 0 bases, leaving 5 bases not matched to a gene. CDR3 region: CASSSAGAYSYEQYF. CDR3 nucleotides: TGCGCCAGCAGCTCAGCGGGGGCGTACTCCTACGAGCAGTACTTC.

This sequence joins TRBV28 and TRBJ1-2; D remains ambiguous. V lost 2 bases and J lost 5, with 9 bases in between. The CDR3 runs 13 residues. The V gene's germline CDR1 is MDHEN and CDR2 SYDVKM. CDR3 loop: CASSLGERYGYTF. Here the CDR3 DNA reads TGTGCCAGCAGTTTAGGGGAGCGATATGGCTACACCTTC.

The J gene is TRBJ2-5, the V gene TRBV28; no clear D. The J call may be in error: the DNA end matches TRBJ2-7 better. The CDR3 runs 14 residues. CDR1 and CDR2 from the germline V gene are MDHEN and SYDVKM. CDR3 loop: CASSIPPGLYEQYF. The CDR3 nucleotides are TGTGCCAGCAGCATCCCACCGGGTCTCTACGAGCAGTACTTC.

The chain couples TRBV7-9 to TRBJ2-1; 7 bases are a match to TRBD1. The CDR3 has 16 residues. The germline V gene encodes CDR1 SEHNR and CDR2 FQNEAQ (reference sequence). J gave up 3 bases and V 5 bases, and 10 bases lay outside the gene matches. CDR3 residues: CASSNTDRDLYNEQFF. The CDR3 DNA is TGTGCCAGCAGCAACACTGACAGGGACCTCTACAATGAGCAGTTCTTC.

The CDR3 DNA sequence: TGCAGCGGGGGAGGGGGCGCCGGCTATGGCTACACCTTC. This translates into CSGGGGAGYGYTF. J is TRBJ1-2 and V is TRBV29-1; 7 positions agree with TRBD1. With 7 bases clipped from V and 4 bases from J, the junction kept 9 bases outside the gene matches. This CDR3 region has 13 residues. Germline assignment: CDR1 SQVTM and CDR2 ANQGSEA.

This clone has just one count. V usage is TRBV5-1 and J usage is TRBJ2-7; no clear D gene. Germline V gene data show CDR1 as SGHRS and CDR2 as YFSETQ. CDR3 length equals 15 residues. V was pared by 1 base and J by 2 bases, with 13 bases between. DNA of the CDR3: TGCGCCAGCAGCTTGTTGGCAGGAGATACCTACGAGCAGTACTTC. It translates to CASSLLAGDTYEQYF.

This sequence joins TRBV9 and TRBJ2-5; D is unresolved. The J call may not be correct, given that the DNA end is closer to TRBJ2-7. CDR3 size: 13 residues. The germline V gene encodes CDR1 SGDLS and CDR2 YYNGEE. The DNA of the CDR3 is TGTGCCAGCAGCGTATATGGGGAAGGCGAGCAGTACTTC. Protein product: CASSVYGEGEQYF.

The gene calls are TRBV6-5 and TRBJ2-7; maybe TRBD1 (5 bases). Germline CDR1 is MNHEY and CDR2 is SVGAGI. This CDR3 contains 13 residues. The V end was cut by 4 bases, the J end by 3 bases, with 10 bases between. The CDR3 sequence is CASSSSGYYEQYF. The CDR3 DNA reads TGTGCCAGCAGTTCCTCAGGGTACTACGAGCAGTACTTC.

This chain uses TRBV18 with TRBJ2-7; 7 nucleotides line up with TRBD1. Germline V gives CDR1 KGHSH, CDR2 LQKENI. This CDR3 contains 13 residues. Trimming removed 3 bases from V and 6 bases from J; junction bases left unmatched: 5. The CDR3 bases are TGTGCCAGCTCACCTTCGACAGGGTTCGAGCAGTACTTC. The encoded protein is CASSPSTGFEQYF.

The CDR3 loop reads CASSATTGSRGPQHF. As DNA, the CDR3 is TGTGCCAGCAGTGCGACGACAGGGTCCCGGGGGCCCCAGCATTTT. The genes are TRBV6-1 and TRBJ1-5, with 7 nucleotides matching TRBD1. CDR3 length: 15 amino acids. V gave up 4 bases and J gave up 9 bases; unmatched junction bases: 12. CDR1 and CDR2 (germline): MNHNS, SASEGT.